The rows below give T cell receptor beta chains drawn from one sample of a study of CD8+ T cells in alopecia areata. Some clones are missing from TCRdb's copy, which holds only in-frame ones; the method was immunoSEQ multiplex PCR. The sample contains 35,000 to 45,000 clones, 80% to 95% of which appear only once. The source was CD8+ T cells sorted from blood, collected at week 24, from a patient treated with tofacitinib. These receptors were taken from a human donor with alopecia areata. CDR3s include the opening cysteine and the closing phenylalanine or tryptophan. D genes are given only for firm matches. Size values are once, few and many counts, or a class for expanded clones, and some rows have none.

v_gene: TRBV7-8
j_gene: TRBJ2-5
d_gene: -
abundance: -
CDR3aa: CASSLNRDTQETQYF
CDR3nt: TGTGCCAGCAGCCTTAACCGGGACACCCAAGAGACCCAGTACTTC

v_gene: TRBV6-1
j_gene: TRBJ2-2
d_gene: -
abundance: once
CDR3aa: CASSDDAGYTGELFF
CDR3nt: TGTGCCAGCAGTGATGACGCAGGGTACACCGGGGAGCTGTTTTTT

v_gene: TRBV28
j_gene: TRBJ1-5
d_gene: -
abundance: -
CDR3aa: CASCKPYGQPQHF
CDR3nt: TGTGCCAGCTGTAAGCCCTATGGGCAGCCCCAGCATTTT

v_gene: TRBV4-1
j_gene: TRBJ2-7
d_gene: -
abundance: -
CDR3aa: CASSQGAMVSYEQYF
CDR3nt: TGCGCCAGCAGCCAAGGGGCTATGGTTTCCTACGAGCAGTACTTC

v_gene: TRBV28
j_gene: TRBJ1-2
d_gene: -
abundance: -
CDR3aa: CASRATGGGYTF
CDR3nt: TGTGCCAGCAGGGCCACGGGGGGAGGCTACACCTTC

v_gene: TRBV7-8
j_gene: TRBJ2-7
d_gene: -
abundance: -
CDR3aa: CASSLWRSSEEQYF
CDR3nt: TGTGCCAGCAGCCTATGGAGGAGCTCGGAAGAGCAGTACTTC

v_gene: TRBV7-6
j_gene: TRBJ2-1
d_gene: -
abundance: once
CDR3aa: CASSLEPPDAKVRNEQFF
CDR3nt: TGTGCCAGCAGCTTAGAACCGCCGGACGCCAAAGTACGGAATGAGCAGTTCTTC

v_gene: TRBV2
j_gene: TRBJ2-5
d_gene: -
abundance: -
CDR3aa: CATAEDTRTGETQYF
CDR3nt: TGTGCCACAGCAGAAGACACTAGAACGGGAGAGACCCAGTACTTC

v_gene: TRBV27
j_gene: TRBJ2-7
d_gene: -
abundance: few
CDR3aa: CASSPRDSRQKYEQYF
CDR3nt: TGTGCCAGCAGTCCTCGGGACTCCCGGCAAAAATACGAGCAGTACTTC

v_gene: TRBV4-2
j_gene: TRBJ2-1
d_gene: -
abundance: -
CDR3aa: CASSQVWDQTEGEEQFF
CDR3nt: TGTGCCAGCAGCCAAGTTTGGGATCAAACTGAGGGGGAAGAGCAGTTCTTC

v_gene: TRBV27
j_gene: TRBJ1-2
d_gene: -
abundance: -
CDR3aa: CASGDGGTGYGYTF
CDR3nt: TGTGCCAGCGGGGACGGCGGGACGGGCTATGGCTACACCTTC

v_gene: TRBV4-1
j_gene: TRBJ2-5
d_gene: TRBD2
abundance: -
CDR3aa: CASSPGLAGKETQYF
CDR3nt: TGCGCCAGCAGCCCCGGACTAGCGGGGAAAGAGACCCAGTACTTC

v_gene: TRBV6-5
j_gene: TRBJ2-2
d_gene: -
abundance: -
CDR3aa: CASSYSSGDTGELFF
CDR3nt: TGTGCCAGCAGTTACTCGAGTGGGGACACCGGGGAGCTGTTTTTT

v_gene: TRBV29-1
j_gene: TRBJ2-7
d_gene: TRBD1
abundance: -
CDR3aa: CSVDPGTGGTYEQYF
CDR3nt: TGCAGCGTAGACCCCGGGACAGGGGGGACCTACGAGCAGTACTTC

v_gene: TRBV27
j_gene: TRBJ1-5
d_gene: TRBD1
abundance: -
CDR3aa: CASSLQGADQPQHF
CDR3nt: TGTGCCAGCAGTTTACAGGGGGCTGATCAGCCCCAGCATTTT

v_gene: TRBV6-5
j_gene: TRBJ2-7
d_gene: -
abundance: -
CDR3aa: CASSYAAATYEQYF
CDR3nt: TGTGCCAGCAGTTACGCTGCAGCGACCTACGAGCAGTACTTC

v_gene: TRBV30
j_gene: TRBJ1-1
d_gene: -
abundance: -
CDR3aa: CAWSTGGTEAFF
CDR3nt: TGTGCCTGGAGTACGGGGGGAACTGAAGCTTTCTTT

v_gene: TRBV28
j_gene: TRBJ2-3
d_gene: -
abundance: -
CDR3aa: CASSHTGTDTDTRYF
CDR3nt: TGTGCCAGCAGCCACACCGGGACGGACACAGATACGCGGTATTTT

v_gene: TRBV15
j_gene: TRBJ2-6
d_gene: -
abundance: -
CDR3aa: CVTSRDSGANVLTF
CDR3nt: TGTGTCACCAGCAGGGACTCTGGGGCCAACGTCCTGACTTTC

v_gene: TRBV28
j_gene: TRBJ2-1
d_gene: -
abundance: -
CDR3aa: CASSRGYNEQFF
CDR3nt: TGTGCCAGCAGTAGAGGCTACAATGAGCAGTTCTTC

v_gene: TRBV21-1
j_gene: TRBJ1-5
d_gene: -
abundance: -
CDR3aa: CASSKDRAEHNQPQHF
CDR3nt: TGTGCCAGCAGCAAAGATAGGGCAGAACACAATCAGCCCCAGCATTTT

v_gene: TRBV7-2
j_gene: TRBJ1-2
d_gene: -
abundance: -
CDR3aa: CASSLTRISSYGYTF
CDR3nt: TGTGCCAGCAGCTTAACCCGAATTTCCAGCTATGGCTACACCTTC

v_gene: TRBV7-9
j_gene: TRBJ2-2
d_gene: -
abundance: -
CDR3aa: CASISEDTGELFF
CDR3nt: TGTGCCAGCATTAGTGAGGACACCGGGGAGCTGTTTTTT

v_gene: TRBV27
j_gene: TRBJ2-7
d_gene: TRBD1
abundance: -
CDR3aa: CASSSDRVYEQYF
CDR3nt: TGTGCCAGCAGCTCAGACAGGGTCTACGAGCAGTACTTC

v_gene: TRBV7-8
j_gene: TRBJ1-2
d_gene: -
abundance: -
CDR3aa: CASSLGTREGYTF
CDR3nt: TGTGCCAGCAGCCTAGGGACCAGGGAGGGCTACACCTTC

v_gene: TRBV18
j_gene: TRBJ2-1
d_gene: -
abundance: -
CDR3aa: CASSPPENEQFF
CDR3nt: TGTGCCAGCTCACCCCCCGAGAATGAGCAGTTCTTC

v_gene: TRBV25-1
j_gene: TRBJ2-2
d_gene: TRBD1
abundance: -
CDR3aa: CASSDPGTGRTGELFF
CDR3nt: TGTGCCAGCAGTGATCCCGGGACAGGGCGTACGGGGGAGCTGTTTTTT

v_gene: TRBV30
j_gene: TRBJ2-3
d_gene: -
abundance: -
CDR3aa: CAWSWFEGTDTQYF
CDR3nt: TGTGCCTGGAGTTGGTTCGAAGGCACAGATACGCAGTATTTT

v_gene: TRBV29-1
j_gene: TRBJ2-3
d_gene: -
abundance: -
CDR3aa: CSVEDQGVADTQYF
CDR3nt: TGCAGCGTTGAAGATCAAGGGGTAGCAGATACGCAGTATTTT

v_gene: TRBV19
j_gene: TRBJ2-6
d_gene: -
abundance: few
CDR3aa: CASSIPGAVLTF
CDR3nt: TGTGCCAGTAGTATACCCGGTGCCGTCCTGACTTTC

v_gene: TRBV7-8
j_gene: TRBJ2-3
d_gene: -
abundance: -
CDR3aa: CASSLALGPGGTDTQYF
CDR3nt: TGTGCCAGCAGCTTAGCTTTGGGCCCAGGGGGCACAGATACGCAGTATTTT

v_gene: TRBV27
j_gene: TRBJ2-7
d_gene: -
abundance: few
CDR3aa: CASSNWGGLTYEQYF
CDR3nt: TGTGCCAGCAGTAATTGGGGGGGCCTGACCTACGAGCAGTACTTC

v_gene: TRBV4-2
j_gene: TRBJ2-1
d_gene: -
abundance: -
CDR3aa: CASSQESALVSYNEQFF
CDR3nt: TGTGCCAGCAGCCAAGAGTCCGCCTTAGTCTCCTACAATGAGCAGTTCTTC

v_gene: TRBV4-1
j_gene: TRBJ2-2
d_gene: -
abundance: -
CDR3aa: CASSQVLQGGKFPGELFF
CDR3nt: TGCGCCAGCAGCCAAGTACTGCAGGGAGGAAAATTCCCCGGGGAGCTGTTTTTT

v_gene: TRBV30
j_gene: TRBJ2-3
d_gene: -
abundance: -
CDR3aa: CAWSVGGGTDTQYF
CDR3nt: TGTGCCTGGAGTGTAGGCGGGGGCACAGATACGCAGTATTTT

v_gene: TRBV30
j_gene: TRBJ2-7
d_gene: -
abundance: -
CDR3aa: CAWSVSGDHEQYF
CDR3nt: TGTGCCTGGAGTGTGAGTGGGGACCACGAGCAGTACTTC